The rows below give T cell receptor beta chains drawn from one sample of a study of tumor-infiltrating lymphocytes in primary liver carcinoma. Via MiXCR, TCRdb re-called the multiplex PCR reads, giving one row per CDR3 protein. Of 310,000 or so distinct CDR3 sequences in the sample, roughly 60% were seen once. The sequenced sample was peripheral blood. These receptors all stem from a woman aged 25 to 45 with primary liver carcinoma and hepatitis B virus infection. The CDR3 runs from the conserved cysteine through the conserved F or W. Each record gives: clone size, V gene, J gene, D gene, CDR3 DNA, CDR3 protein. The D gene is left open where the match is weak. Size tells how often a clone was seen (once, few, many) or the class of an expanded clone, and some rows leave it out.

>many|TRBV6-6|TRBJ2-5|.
TGTGCCAGCAGCCGGGACCAGGGGGGCGTTGGGACCCAGTACTTC
CASSRDQGGVGTQYF
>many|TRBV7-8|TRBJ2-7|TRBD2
TGTGCCAGCGGATACTCCGGGGGGGGGCCCTACGAGCAGTACTTC
CASGYSGGGPYEQYF
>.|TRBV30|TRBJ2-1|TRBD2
TGTGCTAGCGGGAGTTTGGGCTTC
CASGSLGF
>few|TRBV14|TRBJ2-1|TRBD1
TGTGCCAGCAGAAGACAGGGGGCGGGTGAGCAGTTCTTC
CASRRQGAGEQFF
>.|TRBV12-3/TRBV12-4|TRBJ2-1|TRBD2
TGTGCCAGCAGTCAACTAGCGGGGGGGGGCAATGAGCAGTCCTTC
CASSQLAGGGNEQSF
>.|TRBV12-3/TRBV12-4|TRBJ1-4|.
TGTGCCAGCAGTATTCGACAGGCAGAAAAACTGTTTTTT
CASSIRQAEKLFF
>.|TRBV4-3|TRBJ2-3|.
TGCGCCAGCAGCCAAGATCCTTTGGCAGTCGCAGACACGCAGTATTTT
CASSQDPLAVADTQYF
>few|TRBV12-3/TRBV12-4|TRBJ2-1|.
TGTGCCAGTCTAAACCCTCTCTTTGGGGCATGGCATGAGCAGTTCTTC
CASLNPLFGAWHEQFF
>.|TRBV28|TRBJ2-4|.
TGTGCCAGCAGTACCCCACACCTAGCCAAAAACATTCAGTACTTC
CASSTPHLAKNIQYF
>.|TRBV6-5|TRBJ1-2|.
TGTCCCAGCAGTTACTCGAGACGGGGGGAGATTAATGGCTACACCTTC
CPSSYSRRGEINGYTF
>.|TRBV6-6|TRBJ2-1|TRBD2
TGTGCCAGCAGCCCCAGTAGCGGGAGCCATGAGCAGTTCTTC
CASSPSSGSHEQFF
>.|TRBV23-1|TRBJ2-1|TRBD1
TGCGCCAGCAGTCGGGGCAGGGGGCTGCGTCGCTACGGCAATGAGCAGTTCTTC
CASSRGRGLRRYGNEQFF
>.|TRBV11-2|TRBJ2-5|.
TGTGCCAGCAGCCTAGAGGGCAGGGGCCAAGAGACCCACTACTTC
CASSLEGRGQETHYF
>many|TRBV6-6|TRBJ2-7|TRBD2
TGTGCCAGCAGTTATTGGCCGGACGGGACTAGCGCGCCTTCCTACGAGCAGTACTTC
CASSYWPDGTSAPSYEQYF
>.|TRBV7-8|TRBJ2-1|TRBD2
TGTGCCAGCAGCATAACTAGCGGGTATGAGCAGCTCTTC
CASSITSGYEQLF
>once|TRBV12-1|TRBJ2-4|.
TGTGCCAACAGCTTACCCCTTCTGAGTGGGAGTATGGGTATAGCCAAAAACATTCAGTACTTC
CANSLPLLSGSMGIAKNIQYF
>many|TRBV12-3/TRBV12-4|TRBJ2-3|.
TGTGCCAGCAGTCCGTTAGGGGGGGCAGATACGCAGTATTTT
CASSPLGGADTQYF
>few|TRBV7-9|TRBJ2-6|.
TGTGCCAGCAGCTTAAGTTTCGTATCTGGGGCCAACGTCCTGACTTTC
CASSLSFVSGANVLTF
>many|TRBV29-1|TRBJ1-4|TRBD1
TGCAGCGTTACCGGGACAGGGGGTGAAAAACTGTTTTTT
CSVTGTGGEKLFF
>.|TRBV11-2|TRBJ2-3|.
TGTGCCAGCAGCCTGGGGACTTATCATAGCACAGATATGCAGTATTTT
CASSLGTYHSTDMQYF
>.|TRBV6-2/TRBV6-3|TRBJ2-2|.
TGTGTCAGCACCAGCCCTTGGGGGGCCGGGGAGCTGTTTTTT
CVSTSPWGAGELFF
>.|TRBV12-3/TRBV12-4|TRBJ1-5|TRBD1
TGTGCCAGCAGTTTAGACAGGGGCCAGTCCCAGCATTTT
CASSLDRGQSQHF
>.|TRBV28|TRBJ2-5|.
TGTGCCAGCAGACTCGGAGGGGAGACCCAGTACTTC
CASRLGGETQYF
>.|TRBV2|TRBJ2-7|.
TGTGCCAGCAGAATGGAGGGGGCTGGTCTCTACGAGCAGTACTTC
CASRMEGAGLYEQYF
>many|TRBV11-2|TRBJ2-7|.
TGTGCCAGCAGCTTAGGCCCAACCGCCTACGAGCAGTACTTC
CASSLGPTAYEQYF
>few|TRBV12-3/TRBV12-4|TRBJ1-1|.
TGTGCCAGCAGTTTTTGGGGATCGGGTGGACCTGAAGCTTTCTTT
CASSFWGSGGPEAFF
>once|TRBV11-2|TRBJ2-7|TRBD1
TGTGCCAGCAGTAGCACAGGGGGTTACGAGCAGTACTTC
CASSSTGGYEQYF
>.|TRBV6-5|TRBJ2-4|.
TGTGCCAGTAGTTACTATCCCCCCCCCCCTGGGGACATTCAGTACTTC
CASSYYPPPPGDIQYF
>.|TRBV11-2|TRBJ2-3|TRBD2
TGTGCCAGCAGCTTAGGCGGGAGAGTCAGAGATACGTATTATTTT
CASSLGGRVRDTYYF